The following is a T cell receptor (beta chain) sequence with its context. The target antigen is unknown. Averaging roughly 120 mL, one heparinised blood draw came from each individual donor. These data belong to a study of beta chain features in type 1 diabetes. Notes on the study in general: Naive, central memory and Treg TCRB repertoires seemed to resemble each other more closely in patients than they did in healthy donors. A pattern of fewer insertions and more deletions at VDJ junctions was seen in type 1 diabetes patients. Shorter TCRB CDR3s, moderately but significantly so, were found in Type 1 diabetes patients in all four CD4+ subsets.

The CDR3 runs 15 residues. Germline CDR1 SGHTA, CDR2 FQGNSA. V shed 1 base and J shed 3 bases, with 10 bases lying between them. Isolated RNA was reverse transcribed in full, so expressed TCRB transcripts were sequenced. Repertoires were generated with immunoSEQ multiplex PCR, while TCRdb's copy carries only in-frame clones and drops some. The sample consists of roughly 730,000 clones, around 15% of them appearing once. This rearrangement joins TRBV7-2 to TRBJ1-5; maybe TRBD1 (6 bases). Sample: naive CD4+ T cells from blood. The receptor was derived from a man between 18 and 35 years old with type 1 diabetes. In DNA, the CDR3 is TGTGCCAGCAGCTTAGGGGCAGGGGTCAATCAGCCCCAGCATTTT. Translated, it gives CASSLGAGVNQPQHF.